The entry that follows covers one T cell receptor beta chain sequence. Its target is unknown. These data come from a study of identical twins. Study outcomes and limitations: Zero-insertion results could be subject to partial confounding by invariant MAIT and iNKT cells. Sequences that were beta out-of-frame showed weaker excess twin sharing.

V dropped 3 bases and J dropped 4; count of bases not matched to a gene: 13. CDR3 length equals 18 residues. The germline gives CDR1 SGHRS, CDR2 YFSETQ. From the 5' RACE reads, TCRdb called clonotypes with MiXCR, one entry per CDR3 protein. Counted here are roughly 720,000 distinct CDR3 sequences, around a sixth occurring once; the ten biggest clones make up around 13%. These data were also reused for a study on T cells expressing NK-cell markers. Per that paper: From sorted CD3+CD56+NKG2C+, CD3+CD56+NKG2C- and CD3+CD56-NKG2C+ T cells came the TCR beta repertoires. For 6 or 7 donors, the dominant NKG2C+ clonotypes made up roughly 1.0-7.0% of their CD8+ T cells.

This TCR was recovered from a woman aged 18 to 35 in good health. Source material: PBMCs. The V call is TRBV5-1, the J call TRBJ2-3; 11 nucleotides match TRBD2. CDR3 loop: CASSSGGLAGGGPDTQYF. The CDR3 DNA follows: TGCGCCAGCAGCTCCGGCGGCCTAGCGGGAGGAGGGCCAGATACGCAGTATTTT.